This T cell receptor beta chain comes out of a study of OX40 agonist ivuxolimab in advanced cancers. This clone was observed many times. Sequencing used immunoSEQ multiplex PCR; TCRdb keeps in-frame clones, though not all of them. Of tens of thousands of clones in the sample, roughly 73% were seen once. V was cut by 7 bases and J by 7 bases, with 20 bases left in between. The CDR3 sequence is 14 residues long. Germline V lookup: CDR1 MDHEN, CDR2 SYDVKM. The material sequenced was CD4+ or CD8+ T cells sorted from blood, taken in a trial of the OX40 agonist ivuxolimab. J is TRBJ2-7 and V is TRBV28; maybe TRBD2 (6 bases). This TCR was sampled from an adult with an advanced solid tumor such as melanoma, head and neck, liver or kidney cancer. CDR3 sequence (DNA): TGTGCCAGCACCGGCGGGGTGGTGGGCTGGGAGCAGTACTTC. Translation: CASTGGVVGWEQYF.